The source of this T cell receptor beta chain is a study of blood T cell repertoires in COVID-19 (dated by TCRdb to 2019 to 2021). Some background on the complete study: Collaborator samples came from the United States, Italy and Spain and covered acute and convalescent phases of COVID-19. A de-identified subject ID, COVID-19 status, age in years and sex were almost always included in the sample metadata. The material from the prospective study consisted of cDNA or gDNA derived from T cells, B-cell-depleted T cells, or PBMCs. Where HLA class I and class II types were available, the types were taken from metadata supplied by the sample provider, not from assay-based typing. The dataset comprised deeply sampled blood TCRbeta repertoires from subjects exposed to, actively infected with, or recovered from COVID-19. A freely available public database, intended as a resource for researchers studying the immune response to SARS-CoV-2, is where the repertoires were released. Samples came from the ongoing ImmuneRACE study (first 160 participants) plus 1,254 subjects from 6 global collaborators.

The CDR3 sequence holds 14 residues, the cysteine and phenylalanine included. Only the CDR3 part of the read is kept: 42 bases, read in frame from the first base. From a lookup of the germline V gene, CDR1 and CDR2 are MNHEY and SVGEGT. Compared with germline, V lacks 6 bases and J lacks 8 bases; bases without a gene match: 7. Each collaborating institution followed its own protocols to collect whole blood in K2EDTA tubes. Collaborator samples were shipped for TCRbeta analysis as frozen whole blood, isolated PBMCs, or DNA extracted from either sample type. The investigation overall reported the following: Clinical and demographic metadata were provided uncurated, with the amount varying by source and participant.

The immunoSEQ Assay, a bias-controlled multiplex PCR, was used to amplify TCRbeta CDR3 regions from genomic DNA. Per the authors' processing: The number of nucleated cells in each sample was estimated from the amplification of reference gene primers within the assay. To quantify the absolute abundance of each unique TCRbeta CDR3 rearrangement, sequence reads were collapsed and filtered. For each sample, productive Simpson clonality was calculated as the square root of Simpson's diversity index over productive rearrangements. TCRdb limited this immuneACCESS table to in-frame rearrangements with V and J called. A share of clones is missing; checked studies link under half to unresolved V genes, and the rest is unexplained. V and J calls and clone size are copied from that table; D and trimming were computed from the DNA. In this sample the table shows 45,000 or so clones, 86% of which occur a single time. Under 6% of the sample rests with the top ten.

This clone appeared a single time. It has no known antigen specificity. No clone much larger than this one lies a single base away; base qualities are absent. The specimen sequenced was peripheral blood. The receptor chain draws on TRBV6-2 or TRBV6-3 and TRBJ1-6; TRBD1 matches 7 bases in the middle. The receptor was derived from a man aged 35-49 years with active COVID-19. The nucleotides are TGTGCCAGCAGCCGGGACAGCTCTTATTCACCCCTCCACTTT. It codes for CASSRDSSYSPLHF.